The text below deals with one TCR beta chain. The read halts 3 residues ahead of the CDR3 end, with the missing end drawn from the germline J gene. These data belong to a study of T cells in women clearing cervical HPV infection. Assay: immunoSEQ multiplex PCR; the TCRdb copy retains only in-frame clones and omits some. The sample's table shows some 40,000 clones. CDR1 is DFQATT, CDR2 SNEGSKA, per germline (reference sequence). The CDR3 spans 16 residues. Trimming removed 0 bases from V and 6 bases from J; junction bases left unmatched: 11. J is TRBJ2-7 and V is TRBV20-1; TRBD2 matches 10 bases. Sequences were obtained from blood buffy coat. This clonotype was sampled from a woman between 18 and 75 years old with a cervical HPV16 infection that either progressed to CIN3+ or cleared (not recorded which). The CDR3 bases that were read are TGCAGTGCTAGAGATGCCCTAGCGGGAGCCTCCAGCGAG. Its protein is CSARDALAGASSE. The full CDR3 protein reads CSARDALAGASSEQYF.